Sequencing of this TCR beta chain was carried out in a study of blood T cell repertoires in COVID-19. Overall study context: Acute and convalescent COVID-19 specimens originated in the United States, Italy and Spain. From T cells, B-cell-depleted T cells, or PBMCs came the material, which was cDNA or gDNA.

Losses at the gene ends were 6 bases for V and 6 bases for J; bases not matched to a gene: 2. Germline lookup yields CDR1 MNHEY and CDR2 SVGAGI. The CDR3 contains 12 residues. Per the original methods: Reference gene primer amplification in the assay estimated nucleated cell counts. Libraries were prepared by immunoSEQ multiplex PCR; TCRdb keeps only in-frame clonotypes and omits some of them. The V and J calls and the clone size are those of that table, but D and trimming were determined from the DNA. This sample has 25,000 or so clones, with around nine tenths found just once. The sequence came from a human donor in a cohort sampled during active COVID-19. V is TRBV6-5 and J is TRBJ2-1; 7 positions match TRBD1. The specimen was peripheral blood. This CDR3 is CASSGTANEQFF. The CDR3, as DNA: TGTGCCAGCAGCGGGACAGCCAATGAGCAGTTCTTC.